Listed below are T cell receptor beta chains from one sample, sequenced in a study of spatial heterogeneity in lung cancer. Each CDR3 protein gets one entry after TCRdb re-called the 5' RACE reads with MiXCR. The repertoire has around 1,600 distinct CDR3 sequences, 16% of them found once; the top ten carry about 29%. The sample here was lung tumor tissue, taken at surgery. Source of these receptors: a female donor with early-stage non-small cell lung cancer. Both conserved end residues are part of each CDR3. The D gene is left open where the match is weak. Size is omitted from some rows. Given values are once, few, many or a class for expanded clones.

V gene: TRBV12-3/TRBV12-4; J gene: TRBJ2-2; D gene: NA; clone size: few; CDR3 protein: CASRLFSGELFF; CDR3 DNA: TGTGCCAGCAGGCTGTTTAGCGGGGAGCTGTTTTTT
V gene: TRBV27; J gene: TRBJ2-1; D gene: NA; clone size: medium-sized; CDR3 protein: CASSLSYGGANEQFF; CDR3 DNA: TGTGCCAGCAGTTTATCGTATGGGGGGGCGAATGAGCAGTTCTTC
V gene: TRBV6-1; J gene: TRBJ2-2; D gene: NA; clone size: many; CDR3 protein: CASSVRRYTGELFF; CDR3 DNA: TGTGCCAGCAGTGTTAGGCGGTACACCGGGGAGCTGTTTTTT
V gene: TRBV4-1; J gene: TRBJ1-2; D gene: NA; clone size: medium-sized; CDR3 protein: CASSQGDKANYGYTF; CDR3 DNA: TGCGCCAGCAGCCAAGGGGACAAAGCTAACTATGGCTACACCTTC
V gene: TRBV2; J gene: TRBJ2-5; D gene: TRBD2; clone size: few; CDR3 protein: CASRGGLAGQETQYF; CDR3 DNA: TGTGCCAGCAGGGGGGGACTAGCGGGTCAGGAGACCCAGTACTTC
V gene: TRBV6-4; J gene: TRBJ2-1; D gene: TRBD1; clone size: NA; CDR3 protein: CASSEQGVSYNEQFF; CDR3 DNA: TGTGCCAGCAGTGAACAGGGGGTCTCCTACAATGAGCAGTTCTTC
V gene: TRBV12-3/TRBV12-4; J gene: TRBJ1-2; D gene: NA; clone size: medium-sized; CDR3 protein: CASSPRRGTYGYTF; CDR3 DNA: TGTGCCAGCAGTCCACGCAGGGGAACCTATGGCTACACCTTC
V gene: TRBV19; J gene: TRBJ2-1; D gene: NA; clone size: medium-sized; CDR3 protein: CASSIGETSSEQFF; CDR3 DNA: TGTGCCAGTAGTATAGGTGAAACTAGCAGTGAGCAGTTCTTC
V gene: TRBV7-9; J gene: TRBJ1-1; D gene: TRBD1; clone size: NA; CDR3 protein: CASSPGQGTMNTEAFF; CDR3 DNA: TGTGCCAGCAGCCCGGGACAGGGGACGATGAACACTGAAGCTTTCTTT
V gene: TRBV7-2; J gene: TRBJ2-7; D gene: TRBD1; clone size: NA; CDR3 protein: CASSFKGQGAGEQYF; CDR3 DNA: TGTGCCAGCAGCTTTAAGGGACAGGGGGCTGGTGAGCAGTACTTC
V gene: TRBV12-3/TRBV12-4; J gene: TRBJ1-1; D gene: NA; clone size: large; CDR3 protein: CASSLKGKAFF; CDR3 DNA: TGTGCCAGCAGTTTAAAGGGGAAAGCTTTCTTT
V gene: TRBV7-2; J gene: TRBJ2-6; D gene: TRBD1; clone size: medium-sized; CDR3 protein: CASSLVTGETGANVLTF; CDR3 DNA: TGTGCCAGCAGCTTAGTGACAGGGGAAACTGGGGCCAACGTCCTGACTTTC
V gene: TRBV6-1; J gene: TRBJ2-3; D gene: TRBD2; clone size: NA; CDR3 protein: CASSLRSGSYLTDTQYF; CDR3 DNA: TGTGCCAGCAGTCTCCGAAGCGGGAGCTATCTCACAGATACGCAGTATTTT
V gene: TRBV6-2/TRBV6-3; J gene: TRBJ2-5; D gene: NA; clone size: few; CDR3 protein: CASRKGRRGVETQYF; CDR3 DNA: TGTGCCAGCAGAAAAGGACGGCGCGGGGTAGAGACCCAGTACTTC
V gene: TRBV7-2; J gene: TRBJ2-1; D gene: NA; clone size: medium-sized; CDR3 protein: CASSRGPLGGNEQFF; CDR3 DNA: TGTGCCAGCAGCCGAGGGCCGTTGGGCGGCAATGAGCAGTTCTTC
V gene: TRBV7-9; J gene: TRBJ2-1; D gene: NA; clone size: NA; CDR3 protein: CATRGARNEQFF; CDR3 DNA: TGTGCCACCAGGGGTGCCCGGAATGAGCAGTTCTTC
V gene: TRBV30; J gene: TRBJ2-3; D gene: NA; clone size: few; CDR3 protein: CAWSEGGYTDTQYF; CDR3 DNA: TGTGCCTGGAGTGAAGGCGGGTACACAGATACGCAGTATTTT
V gene: TRBV11-2; J gene: TRBJ2-3; D gene: NA; clone size: large; CDR3 protein: CASSLEGRGTQYF; CDR3 DNA: TGTGCCAGCAGCCTAGAAGGGCGGGGTACGCAGTATTTT
V gene: TRBV5-1; J gene: TRBJ1-1; D gene: NA; clone size: large; CDR3 protein: CASSRARNTEAFF; CDR3 DNA: TGCGCCAGCAGCCGGGCGCGGAACACTGAAGCTTTCTTT
V gene: TRBV30; J gene: TRBJ1-1; D gene: NA; clone size: medium-sized; CDR3 protein: CAWSVGATNTEAFF; CDR3 DNA: TGTGCCTGGAGTGTGGGGGCGACGAACACTGAAGCTTTCTTT
V gene: TRBV12-3/TRBV12-4; J gene: TRBJ2-2; D gene: NA; clone size: NA; CDR3 protein: CASSFGQGFWTGELFF; CDR3 DNA: TGTGCCAGCAGTTTCGGCCAGGGGTTCTGGACCGGGGAGCTGTTTTTT
V gene: TRBV11-2; J gene: TRBJ2-5; D gene: NA; clone size: NA; CDR3 protein: CASSLGGEETQYF; CDR3 DNA: TGTGCCAGCAGCTTAGGCGGAGAAGAGACCCAGTACTTC
V gene: TRBV18; J gene: TRBJ2-3; D gene: NA; clone size: NA; CDR3 protein: CASSPVGGASDTQYF; CDR3 DNA: TGTGCCAGCTCACCAGTGGGGGGCGCGTCTGATACGCAGTATTTT